This entry lists 4 T cell receptor beta chains sequenced from one sample in a study of shared clonotypes between healthy human individuals. Here immunoSEQ multiplex PCR was the method, and the copy in TCRdb shows in-frame clones only, minus some. This table holds some 1,100,000 clones, roughly 74% found once. The sequencing sample was made of memory CD4+ T cells from PBMCs. Subset meaning: CD45RA-negative fraction. The receptor set was obtained from a man younger than 35 in good health. Some clones in this sample may be carry-over from other donors' samples.

This chain joins TRBV2 and TRBJ1-5; D unclear. The CDR3 covers 14 residues. V was cut by 0 bases and J by 0 bases, with 3 bases left in between. Germline CDR1 reads SNHLY; CDR2 reads FYNNEI. The CDR3 is CASSEAVSNQPQHF. DNA of the CDR3: TGTGCCAGCAGTGAAGCGGTTAGCAATCAGCCCCAGCATTTT.

This clone showed up many times. The V gene is TRBV7-3, the J gene TRBJ2-2, with TRBD1 as a possible D gene (5 bases). CDR1 is SGHTA and CDR2 is FQGTGA in the germline V gene. The ends were cut back, 1 base at V and 7 bases at J, with 16 bases in the middle. This CDR3 contains 16 residues. The CDR3 bases are TGTGCCAGCAGCTTAAGTCTGGGGCCAGGGAACGGGGAGCTGTTTTTT. This gives the protein CASSLSLGPGNGELFF.

This chain connects TRBV11-3 to TRBJ2-1; the D is unclear. The V end was cut by 0 bases, the J end by 12 bases, with 15 bases between. Germline V CDR1 and CDR2: SGHNT, YENEEA. The CDR3 has 14 residues. The CDR3 protein is CASSLDTSAARQFF. In nucleotides, the CDR3 is TGTGCCAGCAGCTTAGATACCTCTGCGGCAAGGCAGTTCTTC.

J is TRBJ2-7 and V is TRBV7-3; D unclear. V was trimmed by 7 bases and J by 3 bases, leaving 19 bases between them. The V gene's germline CDR1 is SGHTA and CDR2 FQGTGA. The length of the CDR3 is 15 residues. CDR3 region: CASTTVEQTYYEQYF. In DNA form, the CDR3 reads TGTGCCAGCACCACGGTAGAACAGACCTACTACGAGCAGTACTTC.